This T cell receptor (beta chain) originates from a study of blood T cells in healthy people across ages. Overall study: Template switching picked up about one barcoded beta molecule for each two T cells.

PCR was performed a second time for 7 to 11 cycles using a sample-barcoded 5' primer and a J-beta primer mix. TCRdb re-analysed the 5' RACE reads in MiXCR, keeping a single row per CDR3 protein. The sample consists of 550,000 to 650,000 distinct CDR3 sequences, less than 35% of them appearing once. Findings and caveats of the study: Comparison with aged donors showed that long-lived donors had more naive CD4+ cells and higher diversity.

About this clonotype itself: The antigen remains unidentified.

Trimming stripped 4 bases from V and 7 bases from J, with 10 bases between. CDR3 size: 12 residues. Germline V gene lookup returns CDR1 SQVTM and CDR2 ANQGSEA. Sequenced material: blood. The chain joins TRBV29-1 to TRBJ2-2; a weak D match, TRBD1 (5 bases). This clonotype originated in a woman older than 75 in good health. The CDR3 coding sequence is TGCAGCGTTGCAAGGGGTATCGGGGAGCTGTTTTTT. Its protein is CSVARGIGELFF.